The 12 T cell receptor beta chains below come from one sample, sequenced in a study of vaccination and CD4 T cells after COVID-19. CD4+ T cells that had been cultured provided DNA sequenced with the Oncomine TCR Beta short-read assay. TCRdb processed the PCR reads anew with MiXCR; each CDR3 protein has one entry. The sample holds several thousand distinct CDR3 sequences, about half seen once. The treatment here: approximately 10-day PBMC culture with coronavirus spike peptide pools or control peptides (ViraFEST assay). The antigens these receptors bind are not known. Sample: CD4+ T cells from blood, cultured in vitro. These receptors originate from a human donor who had recovered from COVID-19.

The chain employs TRBV6-1 and TRBJ2-3, with D perhaps matching TRBD1 or TRBD2 (5 bases each). Trimming pared 7 bases from V and 1 base from J, leaving 12 bases between. CDR3 size: 14 residues. Germline assignment: CDR1 MNHNS and CDR2 SASEGT. CDR3 nucleotides: TGTGCCAGCAAGGGGAGCGGCCGCACAGATACGCAGTATTTT. It is translated as CASKGSGRTDTQYF.

V usage is TRBV6-1 and J usage is TRBJ1-2; D gene unclear. Germline CDR1 MNHNS, CDR2 SASEGT. Trimming shortened V by 5 bases and J by 1 base, and 8 bases separated the two germline ends. The CDR3 totals 13 residues. CDR3 in amino acids: CASSNPLNYGYTF. The CDR3 DNA reads TGTGCCAGCAGTAACCCCCTTAACTATGGCTACACCTTC.

A few counts support this clonotype. This rearrangement joins TRBV10-3 to TRBJ1-2, with no clear D. V lost 4 bases, J lost 3 bases, and 12 bases lay in between. The CDR3 is made up of 14 amino acids. The germline V gene encodes CDR1 ENHRY and CDR2 SYGVKD. CDR3 coding DNA: TGTGCCATCAGTGCCGAAGAGGGCTACTATGGCTACACCTTC. It specifies CAISAEEGYYGYTF.

The genes are TRBV20-1 and TRBJ1-2, with a weak D call TRBD1 (6 bases). Trimming pared 3 bases from V and 5 bases from J, leaving 13 bases between. The CDR3 sequence is 13 residues long. Per the germline V gene, CDR1 is DFQATT and CDR2 is SNEGSKA (reference sequence). The CDR3 protein is CSASQGGRYGYTF. The DNA for the CDR3 is TGCAGTGCTAGTCAAGGGGGGCGATATGGCTACACCTTC.

This chain links TRBV6-1 with TRBJ2-7; the match to TRBD1 covers 8 bases. Germline CDR1 reads MNHNS; CDR2 reads SASEGT. The CDR3 totals 13 residues. V lost 7 bases, J lost 5 bases, and 7 bases stayed unmatched. The CDR3 nucleotides read TGTGCCAGCAAAGGACAGGGATTCAACGAGCAGTACTTC. This codes for CASKGQGFNEQYF.

This clonotype was counted a few times. V is TRBV20-1 and J is TRBJ1-5, with unresolved D. This CDR3 contains 14 residues. Germline CDR1 and CDR2: DFQATT and SNEGSKA (reference sequence). V was trimmed by 5 bases and J by 1 base, leaving 12 bases between them. The CDR3 DNA reads TGCAGTGCTGACCCTGGGGTAAGCAATCAGCCCCAGCATTTT. Amino acids: CSADPGVSNQPQHF.

The chain carries TRBV2 and TRBJ1-2; a possible D gene is TRBD1 (5 bases). Germline V gene sequence: CDR1 SNHLY, CDR2 FYNNEI. The CDR3 length is 15 residues. Deletions cut 7 bases from V and 4 bases from J, with 19 bases between. CDR3 sequence: CASNLQATLLYGYTF. The CDR3 nucleotides are TGTGCCAGCAATTTACAGGCAACCCTCCTCTATGGCTACACCTTC.

The chain uses TRBV7-2 and TRBJ1-1; no definite D call. The germline V and J ends were trimmed by 1 base and 0 bases, with 9 bases remaining between them. CDR1 is SGHTA and CDR2 is FQGNSA in the germline V gene. The CDR3 is made up of 15 amino acids. The CDR3 spells CASSLGGALNTEAFF. The DNA for the CDR3 is TGTGCCAGCAGCTTAGGGGGAGCGCTGAACACTGAAGCTTTCTTT. Looking up the rest from reference TRBV7-2 and TRBJ1-1 gives the full variable domain: GAGVSQSPSNKVTEKGKDVELRCDPISGHTALYWYRQSLGQGLEFLIYFQGNSAPDKSGLPSDRFSAERTGGSVSTLTIQRTQQEDSAVYLCASSLGGALNTEAFFGQGTRLTVV.

The chain couples TRBV19 to TRBJ2-7; tentative D call: TRBD2 (5 bases). Germline V gene data show CDR1 as LNHDA and CDR2 as SQIVND (reference sequence). This CDR3 spans 13 amino acids. The V end was cut by 5 bases, the J end by 6 bases, with 14 bases between. In DNA form, the CDR3 reads TGTGCCAGTAGTTCCCTGGGGAGTGGCGAGCAGTACTTC. It encodes CASSSLGSGEQYF.

This sequence joins TRBV20-1 and TRBJ1-2; TRBD1 aligns across 7 bases. Germline loops: CDR1 DFQATT, CDR2 SNEGSKA (reference sequence). Losses at the gene ends were 6 bases for V and 3 bases for J; bases not matched to a gene: 13. The CDR3 extends over 15 amino acids. CDR3 loop: CSAPRTGRIDYGYTF. The CDR3 DNA reads as TGCAGTGCCCCCCGGACAGGACGCATCGACTATGGCTACACCTTC.

This clonotype was detected a few times. The chain uses TRBV2 and TRBJ2-5; no clear D gene. V shed 8 bases and J shed 5 bases, with 9 bases lying between them. This CDR3 region has 11 residues. Germline-derived CDR1 and CDR2 are SNHLY and FYNNEI. The CDR3 protein is CASGEWETQYF. CDR3 sequence (DNA): TGTGCCAGCGGAGAGTGGGAGACCCAGTACTTC.

In DNA form, the CDR3 reads TGTGCCAGCGAAGACTATAAGGATTCACCCCTCCACTTT. This translates into CASEDYKDSPLHF. The chain joins TRBV6-2 or TRBV6-3 to TRBJ1-6, with D uncertain. The CDR3 has 13 amino acids. CDR1 and CDR2 (germline): MNHEY, SVGEGT. V gave up 8 bases and J gave up 8 bases, with 13 bases separating them.